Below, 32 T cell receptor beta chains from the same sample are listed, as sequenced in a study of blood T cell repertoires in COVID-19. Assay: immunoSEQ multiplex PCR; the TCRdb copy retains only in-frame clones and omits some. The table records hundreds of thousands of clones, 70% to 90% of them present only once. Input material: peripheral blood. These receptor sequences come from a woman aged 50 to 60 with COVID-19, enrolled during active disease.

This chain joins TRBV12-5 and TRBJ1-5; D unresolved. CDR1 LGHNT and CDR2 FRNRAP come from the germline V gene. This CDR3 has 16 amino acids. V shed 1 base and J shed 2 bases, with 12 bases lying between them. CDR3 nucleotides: TGTGCTAGTGGTTTGGGCGGCCCCGGCGGCAATCAGCCCCAGCATTTT. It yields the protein CASGLGGPGGNQPQHF.

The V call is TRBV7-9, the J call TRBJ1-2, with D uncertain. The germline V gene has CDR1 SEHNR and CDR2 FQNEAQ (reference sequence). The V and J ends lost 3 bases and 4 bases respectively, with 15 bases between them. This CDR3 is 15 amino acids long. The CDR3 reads CASSFGDSDPYGYTF. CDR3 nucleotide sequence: TGTGCCAGCAGCTTTGGAGACTCAGACCCCTATGGCTACACCTTC.

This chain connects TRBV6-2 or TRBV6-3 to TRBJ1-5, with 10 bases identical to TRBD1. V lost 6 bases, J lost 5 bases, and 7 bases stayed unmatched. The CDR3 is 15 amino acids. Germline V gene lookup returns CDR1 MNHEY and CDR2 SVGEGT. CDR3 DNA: TGTGCCAGCAGCTGGGACAGGGGCCTGCATCAGCCCCAGCATTTT. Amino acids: CASSWDRGLHQPQHF.

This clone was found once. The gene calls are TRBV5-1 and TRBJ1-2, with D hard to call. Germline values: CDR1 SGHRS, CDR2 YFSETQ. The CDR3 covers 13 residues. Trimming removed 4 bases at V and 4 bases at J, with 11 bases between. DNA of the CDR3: TGCGCCAGCAGCCCAGACGGGATCTATGGCTACACCTTC. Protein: CASSPDGIYGYTF.

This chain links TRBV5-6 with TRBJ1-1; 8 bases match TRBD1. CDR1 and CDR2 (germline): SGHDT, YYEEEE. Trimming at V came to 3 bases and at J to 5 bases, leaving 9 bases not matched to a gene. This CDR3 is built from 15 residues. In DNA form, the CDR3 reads TGTGCCAGCAGCTCCCCATCCAGGGGGCAAACTGAAGCTTTCTTT. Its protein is CASSSPSRGQTEAFF.

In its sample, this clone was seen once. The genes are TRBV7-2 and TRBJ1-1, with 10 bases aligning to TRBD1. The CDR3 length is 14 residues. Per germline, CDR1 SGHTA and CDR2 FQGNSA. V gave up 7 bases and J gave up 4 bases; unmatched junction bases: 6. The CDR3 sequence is CASKPGQGGTEAFF. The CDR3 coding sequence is TGTGCCAGCAAGCCAGGACAGGGGGGCACTGAAGCTTTCTTT.

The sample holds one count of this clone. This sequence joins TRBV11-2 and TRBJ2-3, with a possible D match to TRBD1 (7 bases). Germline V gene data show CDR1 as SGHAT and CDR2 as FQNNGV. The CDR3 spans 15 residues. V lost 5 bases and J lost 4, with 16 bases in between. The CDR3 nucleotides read TGTGCCAGCAGCCAGGGGGGACGTTCGGCAGATACGCAGTATTTT. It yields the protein CASSQGGRSADTQYF.

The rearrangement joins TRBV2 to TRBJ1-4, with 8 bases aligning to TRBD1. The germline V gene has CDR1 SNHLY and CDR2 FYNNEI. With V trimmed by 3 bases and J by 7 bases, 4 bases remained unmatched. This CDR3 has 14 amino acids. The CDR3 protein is CASSDGQGAEKLFF. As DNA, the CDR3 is TGTGCCAGCAGTGATGGGCAGGGGGCTGAAAAACTGTTTTTT.

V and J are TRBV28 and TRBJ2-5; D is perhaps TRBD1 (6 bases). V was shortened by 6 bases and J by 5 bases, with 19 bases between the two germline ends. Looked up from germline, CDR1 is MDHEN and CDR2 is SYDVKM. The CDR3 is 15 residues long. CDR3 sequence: CASSSGGQPGETQYF. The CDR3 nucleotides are TGTGCCAGCAGCTCGGGTGGACAGCCGGGGGAGACCCAGTACTTC.

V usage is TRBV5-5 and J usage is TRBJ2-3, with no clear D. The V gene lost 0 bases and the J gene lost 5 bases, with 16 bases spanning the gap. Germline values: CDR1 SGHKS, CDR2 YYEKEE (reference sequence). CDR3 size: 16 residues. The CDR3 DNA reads TGTGCCAGCAGCTTGGCCGCGTCGCACCCCGTAGATACGCAGTATTTT. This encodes CASSLAASHPVDTQYF.

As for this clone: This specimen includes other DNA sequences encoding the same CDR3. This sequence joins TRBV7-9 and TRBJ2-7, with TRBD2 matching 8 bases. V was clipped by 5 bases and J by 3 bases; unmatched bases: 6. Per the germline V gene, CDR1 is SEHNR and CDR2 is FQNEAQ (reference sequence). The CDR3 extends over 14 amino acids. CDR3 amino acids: CASSPPAGGYEQYF. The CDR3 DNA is TGTGCCAGCAGCCCCCCCGCGGGGGGCTACGAGCAGTACTTC.

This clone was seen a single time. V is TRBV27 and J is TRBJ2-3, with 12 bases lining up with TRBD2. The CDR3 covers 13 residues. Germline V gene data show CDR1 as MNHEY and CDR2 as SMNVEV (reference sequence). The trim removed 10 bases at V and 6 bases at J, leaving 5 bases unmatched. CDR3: CATRLAGADTQYF. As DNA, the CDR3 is TGTGCCACCAGACTAGCGGGGGCTGATACGCAGTATTTT.

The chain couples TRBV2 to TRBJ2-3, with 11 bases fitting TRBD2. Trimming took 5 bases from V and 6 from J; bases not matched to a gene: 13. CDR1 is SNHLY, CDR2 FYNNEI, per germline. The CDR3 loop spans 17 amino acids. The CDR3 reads CASSRWASGGQGDTQYF. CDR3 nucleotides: TGTGCCAGCAGTAGGTGGGCTAGCGGGGGGCAAGGGGATACGCAGTATTTT.

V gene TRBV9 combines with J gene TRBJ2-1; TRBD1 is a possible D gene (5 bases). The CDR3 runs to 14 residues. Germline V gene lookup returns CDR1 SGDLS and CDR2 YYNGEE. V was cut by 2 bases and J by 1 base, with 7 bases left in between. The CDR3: CASSVDSSYNEQFF. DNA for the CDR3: TGTGCCAGCAGCGTCGACAGTTCCTACAATGAGCAGTTCTTC.

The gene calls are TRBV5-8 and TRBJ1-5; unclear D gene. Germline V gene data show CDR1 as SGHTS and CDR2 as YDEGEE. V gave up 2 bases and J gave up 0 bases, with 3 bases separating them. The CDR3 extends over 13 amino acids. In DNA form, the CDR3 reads TGTGCCAGCAGCTTAGCTAGCAATCAGCCCCAGCATTTT. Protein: CASSLASNQPQHF.

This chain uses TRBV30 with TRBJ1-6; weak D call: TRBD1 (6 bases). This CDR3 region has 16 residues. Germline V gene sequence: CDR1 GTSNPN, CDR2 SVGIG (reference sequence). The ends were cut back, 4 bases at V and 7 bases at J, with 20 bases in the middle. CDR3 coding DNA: TGTGCCTGGATCTTATCGGGGGGGCCGAGGAATTCACCCCTCCACTTT. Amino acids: CAWILSGGPRNSPLHF.

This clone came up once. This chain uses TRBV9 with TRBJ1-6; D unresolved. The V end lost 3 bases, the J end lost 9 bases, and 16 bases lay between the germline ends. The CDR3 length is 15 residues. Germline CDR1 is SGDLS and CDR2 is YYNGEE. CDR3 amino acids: CASSALEVMGSPLHF. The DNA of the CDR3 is TGTGCCAGCAGCGCCCTAGAAGTGATGGGTTCACCCCTCCACTTT.

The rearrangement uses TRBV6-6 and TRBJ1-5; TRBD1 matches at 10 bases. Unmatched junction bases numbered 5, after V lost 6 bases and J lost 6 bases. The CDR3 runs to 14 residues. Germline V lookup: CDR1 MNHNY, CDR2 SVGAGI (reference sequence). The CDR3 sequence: CASRGQGRGQPQHF. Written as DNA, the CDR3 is TGTGCCAGCAGGGGACAGGGGAGAGGTCAGCCCCAGCATTTT.

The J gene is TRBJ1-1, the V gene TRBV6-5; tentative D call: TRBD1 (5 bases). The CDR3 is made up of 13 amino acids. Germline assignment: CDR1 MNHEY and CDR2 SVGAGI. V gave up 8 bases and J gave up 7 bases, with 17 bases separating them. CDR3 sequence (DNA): TGTGCCAGCGGAATAGTGGGGACTGGTGAAGCTTTCTTT. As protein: CASGIVGTGEAFF.

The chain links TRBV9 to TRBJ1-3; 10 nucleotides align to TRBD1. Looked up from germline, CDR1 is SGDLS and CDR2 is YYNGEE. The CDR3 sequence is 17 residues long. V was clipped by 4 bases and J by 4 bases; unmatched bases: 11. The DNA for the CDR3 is TGTGCCAGCAGCCCCCGAACGGGACAGGGGTTGGGAAACACCATATATTTT. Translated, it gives CASSPRTGQGLGNTIYF. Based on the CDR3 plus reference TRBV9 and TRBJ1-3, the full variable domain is DSGVTQTPKHLITATGQRVTLRCSPRSGDLSVYWYQQSLDQGLQFLIQYYNGEERAKGNILERFSAQQFPDLHSELNLSSLELGDSALYFCASSPRTGQGLGNTIYFGEGSWLTVV.

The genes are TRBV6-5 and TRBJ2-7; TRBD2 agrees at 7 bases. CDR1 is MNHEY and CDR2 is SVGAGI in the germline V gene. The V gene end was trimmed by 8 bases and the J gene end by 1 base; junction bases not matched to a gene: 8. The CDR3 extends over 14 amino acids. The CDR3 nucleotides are TGTGCCAGCGCCGTGGGGACTATGTCCTACGAGCAGTACTTC. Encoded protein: CASAVGTMSYEQYF.

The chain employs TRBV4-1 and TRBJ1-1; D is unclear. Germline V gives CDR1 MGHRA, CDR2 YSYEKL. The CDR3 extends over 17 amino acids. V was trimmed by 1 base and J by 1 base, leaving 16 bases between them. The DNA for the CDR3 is TGCGCCAGCAGCCAAGGGACTCTCCGGGTGACGAACACTGAAGCTTTCTTT. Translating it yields CASSQGTLRVTNTEAFF.

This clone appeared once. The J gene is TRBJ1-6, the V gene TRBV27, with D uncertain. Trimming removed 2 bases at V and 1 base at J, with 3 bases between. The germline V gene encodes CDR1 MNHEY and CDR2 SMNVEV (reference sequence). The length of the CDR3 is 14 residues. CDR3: CASSLPSYNSPLHF. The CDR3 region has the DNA TGTGCCAGCAGTTTACCGTCCTATAATTCACCCCTCCACTTT.

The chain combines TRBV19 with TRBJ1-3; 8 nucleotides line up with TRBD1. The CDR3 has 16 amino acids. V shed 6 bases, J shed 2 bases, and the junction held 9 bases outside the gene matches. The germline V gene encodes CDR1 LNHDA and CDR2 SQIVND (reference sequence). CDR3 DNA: TGTGCCAGTAGGAACTCTGCAGGGGGCACTGGAAACACCATATATTTT. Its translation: CASRNSAGGTGNTIYF. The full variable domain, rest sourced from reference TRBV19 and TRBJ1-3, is DGGITQSPKYLFRKEGQNVTLSCEQNLNHDAMYWYRQDPGQGLRLIYYSQIVNDFQKGDIAEGYSVSREKKESFPLTVTSAQKNPTAFYLCASRNSAGGTGNTIYFGEGSWLTVV.

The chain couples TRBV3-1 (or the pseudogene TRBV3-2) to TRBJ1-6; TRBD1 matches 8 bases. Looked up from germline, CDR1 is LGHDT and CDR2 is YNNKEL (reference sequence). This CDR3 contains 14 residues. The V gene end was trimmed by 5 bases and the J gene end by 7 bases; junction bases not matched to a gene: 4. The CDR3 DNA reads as TGTGCCAGCAGCTTGGGACAGGAGAATTCACCCCTCCACTTT. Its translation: CASSLGQENSPLHF.

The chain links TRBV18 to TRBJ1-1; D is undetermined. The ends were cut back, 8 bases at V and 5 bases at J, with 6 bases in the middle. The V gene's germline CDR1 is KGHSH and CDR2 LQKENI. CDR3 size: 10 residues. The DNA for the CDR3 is TGTGCCAGCCGGAGTACTGAAGCTTTCTTT. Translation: CASRSTEAFF.

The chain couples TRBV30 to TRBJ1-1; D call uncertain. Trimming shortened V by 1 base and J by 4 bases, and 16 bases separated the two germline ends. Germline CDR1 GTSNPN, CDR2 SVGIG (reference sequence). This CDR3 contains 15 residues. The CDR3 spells CAWSATRRLGTEAFF. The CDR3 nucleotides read TGTGCCTGGAGTGCCACCCGGCGGCTGGGCACTGAAGCTTTCTTT.

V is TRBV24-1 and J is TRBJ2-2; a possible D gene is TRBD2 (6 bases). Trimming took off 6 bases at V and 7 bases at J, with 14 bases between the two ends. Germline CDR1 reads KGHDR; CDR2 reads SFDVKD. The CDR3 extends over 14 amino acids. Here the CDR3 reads CATSWDLEGGELFF. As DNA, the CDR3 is TGTGCCACCAGTTGGGACTTGGAGGGCGGGGAGCTGTTTTTT.

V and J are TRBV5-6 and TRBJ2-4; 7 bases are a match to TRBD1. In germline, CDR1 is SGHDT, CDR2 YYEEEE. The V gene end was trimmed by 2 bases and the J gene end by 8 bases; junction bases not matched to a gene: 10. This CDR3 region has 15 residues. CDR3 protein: CASSLRAGQGDIQYF. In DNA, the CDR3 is TGTGCCAGCAGCTTAAGGGCCGGCCAGGGGGACATTCAGTACTTC.

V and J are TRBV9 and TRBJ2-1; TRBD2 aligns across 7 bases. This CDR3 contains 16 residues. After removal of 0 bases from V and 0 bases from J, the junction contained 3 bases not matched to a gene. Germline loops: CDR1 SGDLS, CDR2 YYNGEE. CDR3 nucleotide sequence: TGTGCCAGCAGCGTAGACGGCGGGGGCTCCTACAATGAGCAGTTCTTC. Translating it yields CASSVDGGGSYNEQFF.

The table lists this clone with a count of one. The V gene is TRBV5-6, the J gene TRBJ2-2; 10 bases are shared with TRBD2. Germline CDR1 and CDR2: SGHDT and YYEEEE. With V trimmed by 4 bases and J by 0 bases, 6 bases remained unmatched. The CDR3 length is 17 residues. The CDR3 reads CASSTGTSVANTGELFF. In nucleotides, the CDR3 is TGTGCCAGCAGCACCGGGACTAGCGTTGCGAACACCGGGGAGCTGTTTTTT.

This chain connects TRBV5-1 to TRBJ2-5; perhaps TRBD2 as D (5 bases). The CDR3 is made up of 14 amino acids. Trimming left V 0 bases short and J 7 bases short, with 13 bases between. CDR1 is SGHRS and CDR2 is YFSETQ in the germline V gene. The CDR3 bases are TGCGCCAGCAGCTTGGTTACGGATGGGAGGACCCAGTACTTC. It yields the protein CASSLVTDGRTQYF.